What follows describes a single TCR beta chain. PCR primers comprised 60 Vbeta and 13 Jbeta primers. Some clones are missing from TCRdb's copy, which holds only in-frame ones; the method was immunoSEQ multiplex PCR. The repertoire holds some 97,000 clones, with approximately 70% as singletons. This record belongs to a study of cytomegalovirus exposure and HLA in healthy donors. The CDR3 consists of 14 residues. Trimming took 6 bases from V and 2 from J, leaving 12 bases between them. Per germline, CDR1 SGHDN and CDR2 FVKESK. This clonotype originated in a woman younger than 30 in good health and CMV-seropositive. The chain carries TRBV14 and TRBJ2-3; maybe TRBD1 (6 bases). The material sequenced was PBMCs. Here the CDR3 DNA reads TGTGCCAGCAGTCTCCAGGGGTACACAGATACGCAGTATTTT. It translates to CASSLQGYTDTQYF.